One sample yielded the 26 T cell receptor beta chains listed below, sequenced in a study of T-cell reconstitution after alpha-beta-depleted transplantation in children. Using unique molecular identifiers, the investigators prepared the TCRbeta library. Each CDR3 protein gets one entry after TCRdb re-called the PCR reads with MiXCR. The sample carries fewer than 750,000 distinct CDR3 sequences, 23% recorded once. The specimen comprised PBMCs, mostly from graft donor cells, sampled 360 days after TCRalphabeta/CD19-depleted stem cell transplant. Receptors were obtained from a boy less than two years old who had a stem cell transplant for acute myeloid leukemia, so the T cells may come from the graft donor.

This clonotype was counted between two and nine times. The chain has TRBV7-2 and TRBJ2-1, with 7 bases that match TRBD1. This CDR3 has 15 residues. V was pared by 5 bases and J by 0 bases, with 4 bases of the junction left unmatched. Germline values: CDR1 SGHTA, CDR2 FQGNSA. CDR3 in DNA: TGTGCCAGCAGCACCCGACAGGGCTCCTACAATGAGCAGTTCTTC. It codes for CASSTRQGSYNEQFF.

The V gene is TRBV6-5, the J gene TRBJ2-4, with D possibly being TRBD1 or TRBD2 (5 bases each). Trimming cost V 4 bases and J 0 bases, with 13 bases left between them. The CDR3 is 16 amino acids. Germline lookup yields CDR1 MNHEY and CDR2 SVGAGI. The CDR3 DNA reads TGTGCCAGCAGTTCCACCCCCGGGACAGCCAAAAACATTCAGTACTTC. Translating it yields CASSSTPGTAKNIQYF.

The chain recombines TRBV20-1 with TRBJ1-6, with D possibly being TRBD1 (5 bases). CDR1 is DFQATT, CDR2 SNEGSKA, per germline (reference sequence). Trimming cost V 3 bases and J 7 bases, with 10 bases left between them. This CDR3 has 13 residues. CDR3 nucleotides: TGCAGTGCTAGGGACACGTCCAATTCACCCCTCCACTTT. It is translated as CSARDTSNSPLHF.

V is TRBV20-1 and J is TRBJ1-5, with 9 bases lining up with TRBD1. With V trimmed by 5 bases and J by 6 bases, 11 bases remained unmatched. There are 15 residues in the CDR3. Germline assignment: CDR1 DFQATT and CDR2 SNEGSKA (reference sequence). Here the CDR3 DNA reads TGCAGTGCTCTGGGGGAACAGGGGGCTGGTCAGCCCCAGCATTTT. It specifies CSALGEQGAGQPQHF.

The chain couples TRBV9 to TRBJ1-4; tentatively, D is TRBD1 (5 bases). This CDR3 is built from 15 residues. CDR1 and CDR2 from the germline V gene are SGDLS and YYNGEE. Trimming shortened V by 3 bases and J by 4 bases, and 13 bases separated the two germline ends. The CDR3 here is CASSDQGNSNEKLFF. The DNA of the CDR3 is TGTGCCAGCAGCGACCAGGGCAATAGTAATGAAAAACTGTTTTTT.

This clonotype was observed many times. V gene TRBV15 combines with J gene TRBJ2-4, with D possibly being TRBD2 (6 bases). CDR1 and CDR2 (germline): LNHNV, YYDKDF (reference sequence). Trimming removed 0 bases from V and 0 bases from J, with 12 bases in between. The CDR3 covers 17 residues. CDR3 nucleotides: TGTGCCACCAGCAGAGATGTGGAGGGTCTAGCCAAAAACATTCAGTACTTC. Protein sequence: CATSRDVEGLAKNIQYF.

There are a few counts of this clonotype. This may come from a read error, since a much larger clone is one base off. This chain connects TRBV5-1 to TRBJ2-1, with D tentatively TRBD1 (6 bases). CDR3 length: 13 residues. V was trimmed by 4 bases and J by 3 bases, leaving 8 bases between them. The germline V gene has CDR1 SGHRS and CDR2 YFSETQ. In DNA form, the CDR3 reads TGCGCCAGCAGCATGGACAGCTACAATGAGCAGTTCTTC. Translation gives CASSMDSYNEQFF.

The V and J genes are TRBV10-2 and TRBJ2-1; D unclear. Germline values: CDR1 WSHSY, CDR2 SAAADI. Trimming took 3 bases from V and 3 from J, leaving 3 bases between them. CDR3 size: 12 residues. The CDR3 loop is CASSDNYNEQFF. The CDR3 coding sequence is TGCGCCAGCAGTGACAACTACAATGAGCAGTTCTTC.

This clonotype occurred many times. This chain connects TRBV20-1 to TRBJ2-6, with D perhaps matching TRBD2 (7 bases). The CDR3 has 18 amino acids. Germline values: CDR1 DFQATT, CDR2 SNEGSKA (reference sequence). The V end was cut by 5 bases, the J end by 0 bases, with 20 bases between. The CDR3 nucleotides are TGCAGTGCTGAGGGGGGGCTTAATTCCGCCTCTGGGGCCAACGTCCTGACTTTC. It is translated as CSAEGGLNSASGANVLTF.

This clonotype was picked up many times. This chain connects TRBV10-3 to TRBJ2-7; TRBD1 is a possible D gene (5 bases). This CDR3 is 13 amino acids long. V lost 4 bases, J lost 5 bases, and 12 bases lay in between. Germline CDR1 and CDR2: ENHRY and SYGVKD. The CDR3 spells CAISARVVDEQYF. In DNA form, the CDR3 reads TGTGCCATCAGTGCCAGGGTTGTCGACGAGCAGTACTTC.

This clonotype was counted only a few times. The chain recombines TRBV30 with TRBJ1-1; no clear D gene. The CDR3 extends over 13 amino acids. Trimming shortened V by 0 bases and J by 1 base, and 6 bases separated the two germline ends. Per the germline V gene, CDR1 is GTSNPN and CDR2 is SVGIG (reference sequence). CDR3 bases: TGTGCCTGGAGTGTCGGGCAGAACACTGAAGCTTTCTTT. This sequence encodes CAWSVGQNTEAFF. Based on the CDR3 plus reference TRBV30 and TRBJ1-1, the full variable domain is SQTIHQWPATLVQPVGSPLSLECTVEGTSNPNLYWYRQAAGRGLQLLFYSVGIGQISSEVPQNLSASRPQDRQFILSSKKLLLSDSGFYLCAWSVGQNTEAFFGQGTRLTVV.

This clonotype has just a few counts. V and J are TRBV2 and TRBJ2-7; a weak D match, TRBD1 (5 bases). The CDR3 is made up of 14 amino acids. Germline V gene lookup returns CDR1 SNHLY and CDR2 FYNNEI. Trimming pared 1 base from V and 2 bases from J, leaving 9 bases between. The CDR3 spells CASSEDRRTYEQYF. The CDR3 nucleotides read TGTGCCAGCAGTGAAGACAGGCGAACCTACGAGCAGTACTTC.

This clonotype has just a few counts. The DNA for the CDR3 is TGTGCCAGCAGTCTCGGGACAGGGGGGGGGACCCAGTACTTC. This codes for CASSLGTGGGTQYF. V is TRBV12-3 or TRBV12-4 and J is TRBJ2-5; 11 nucleotides match TRBD1. The trim removed 5 bases at V and 7 bases at J, leaving 6 bases unmatched. The CDR3 sequence is 14 residues long.

This clonotype has ten or more counts. V gene TRBV20-1 combines with J gene TRBJ2-5; TRBD2 agrees at 11 bases. V trimming: 6 bases; J trimming: 2 bases; junction bases outside the gene matches: 11. CDR3 length: 16 residues. Germline values: CDR1 DFQATT, CDR2 SNEGSKA (reference sequence). This CDR3 reads CSAVKIAGGLQETQYF. CDR3 nucleotide sequence: TGCAGTGCCGTCAAAATAGCGGGGGGGCTTCAAGAGACCCAGTACTTC.

About this clonotype: Given a much more abundant clone one base away, this may be a read error. The chain has TRBV4-2 and TRBJ1-1, with a weak D call TRBD1 (5 bases). Trimming removed 10 bases at V and 1 base at J, with 10 bases between. CDR1 is LGHNA, CDR2 YNFKEQ, per germline. The CDR3 runs 12 residues. The CDR3: CAIRAENTEAFF. CDR3 nucleotides: TGTGCCATCAGGGCGGAGAACACTGAAGCTTTCTTT.

Ten or more counts support this clonotype. The rearrangement joins TRBV5-1 to TRBJ2-3, with D tentatively TRBD1 or TRBD2 (5 bases each). Per the germline V gene, CDR1 is SGHRS and CDR2 is YFSETQ. Trimming took 4 bases from V and 1 from J, leaving 16 bases between them. The CDR3 extends over 16 amino acids. CDR3 protein: CASSEIELGGTDTQYF. Written as DNA, the CDR3 is TGCGCCAGCAGCGAGATCGAGTTGGGGGGCACAGATACGCAGTATTTT.

This clonotype was picked up many times. The rearrangement joins TRBV20-1 to TRBJ2-7; possible D gene TRBD2, 5 bases. The CDR3 runs 12 residues. CDR1 and CDR2 from the germline V gene are DFQATT and SNEGSKA (reference sequence). Trimming pared 5 bases from V and 0 bases from J, leaving 8 bases between. The CDR3 here is CSAGEGSYEQYF. The DNA for the CDR3 is TGCAGTGCTGGCGAGGGCTCCTACGAGCAGTACTTC.

The rearrangement links TRBV25-1 to TRBJ2-2, with D uncertain. The germline gives CDR1 MGHDK, CDR2 SYGVNS. This CDR3 is built from 12 residues. With 3 bases removed from V and 9 bases from J, the gap between germline ends came to 8 bases. The CDR3 region is CASSDEARELFF. DNA of the CDR3: TGTGCCAGCAGTGACGAGGCGAGGGAGCTGTTTTTT.

The table lists this clonotype with many counts. CDR3: CASSPPLGGGDHSPLHF. CDR3 DNA: TGCGCCAGCAGCCCCCCCCTGGGAGGGGGTGACCATTCACCCCTCCACTTT. The chain links TRBV4-1 to TRBJ1-6; the D gene is possibly TRBD1 (6 bases). This CDR3 is 17 amino acids long. CDR1 is MGHRA and CDR2 is YSYEKL in the germline V gene. V was shortened by 4 bases and J by 8 bases, with 21 bases between the two germline ends.

The chain couples TRBV20-1 to TRBJ1-3, with 7 bases that match TRBD1. Unmatched junction bases numbered 12, after V lost 4 bases and J lost 0 bases. The CDR3 is 17 amino acids. Germline V gene data show CDR1 as DFQATT and CDR2 as SNEGSKA (reference sequence). The chain's CDR3 is CSANRDSIISSGNTIYF. The CDR3 coding sequence is TGCAGTGCTAACCGGGACAGTATTATTTCCTCTGGAAACACCATATATTTT.

This clonotype was seen at least ten times. The rearrangement joins TRBV20-1 to TRBJ1-5; 8 bases match TRBD1. There are 13 residues in the CDR3. V lost 0 bases and J lost 10; bases outside the gene matches: 5. Germline values: CDR1 DFQATT, CDR2 SNEGSKA (reference sequence). As DNA, the CDR3 is TGCAGTGCTAGAGATACAGGGGGAGCACCCCAGCATTTT. It yields the protein CSARDTGGAPQHF.

This clonotype was counted many times. The V call is TRBV5-5, the J call TRBJ2-3, with a tentative D call TRBD1 (6 bases). Trimming left V 1 base short and J 4 bases short, with 13 bases between. This CDR3 is 15 amino acids long. Germline CDR1 reads SGHKS; CDR2 reads YYEKEE (reference sequence). The CDR3 DNA sequence: TGTGCCAGCAGCTTGTGGGGGCCCCCCGCAGATACGCAGTATTTT. Translation: CASSLWGPPADTQYF.

The sample holds a few counts of this clonotype. The chain has TRBV12-3 or TRBV12-4 and TRBJ1-5; D is unresolved. CDR3 length equals 15 residues. V lost 3 bases to trimming and J lost 4 bases, with 13 bases between them. CDR3 nucleotide sequence: TGTGCCAGCAGTTTGGGTAGTGGGGTAAATCAGCCCCAGCATTTT. Protein: CASSLGSGVNQPQHF.

Many counts were recorded for this clonotype. V and J are TRBV7-9 and TRBJ2-7; D unclear. The CDR3 sequence is 17 residues long. Trimming shortened V by 1 base and J by 1 base, and 17 bases separated the two germline ends. Germline values: CDR1 SEHNR, CDR2 FQNEAQ (reference sequence). CDR3 in DNA: TGTGCCAGCAGCTTAGTTGCGGCAGCCACACTATCCTACGAGCAGTACTTC. It encodes CASSLVAAATLSYEQYF.

This clonotype was picked up many times. The chain employs TRBV20-1 and TRBJ2-2, with TRBD1 identical over 7 bases. The CDR3 contains 16 residues. V was clipped by 4 bases and J by 2 bases; unmatched bases: 10. Per germline, CDR1 DFQATT and CDR2 SNEGSKA (reference sequence). Written as DNA, the CDR3 is TGCAGTGCTACCCCACCAGACAGGGCAAACACCGGGGAGCTGTTTTTT. Translated, it gives CSATPPDRANTGELFF.

V gene TRBV12-3 or TRBV12-4 combines with J gene TRBJ2-1; D ambiguous. Trimming took 4 bases from V and 1 from J, leaving 14 bases between them. The CDR3 consists of 16 residues. The CDR3 DNA reads TGTGCCAGCAGTTCCCGAAATGACGCATCCTACAATGAGCAGTTCTTC. Its protein is CASSSRNDASYNEQFF.